This TCR beta chain originates from a study of blood T cell repertoires in COVID-19 (dated by TCRdb to about 2020). With regard to the full study: The collaborator samples originated in the United States, Italy and Spain and spanned the acute and convalescent phases of COVID-19. The prospective study material was composed of cDNA or gDNA derived from T cells, B-cell-depleted T cells, or PBMCs. Subjects who had been exposed to COVID-19, were actively infected with it, or had recovered from it provided the deeply sampled blood TCRbeta repertoires that made up the dataset. The repertoires were made available in a free public database intended to serve as a resource for research on the immune response to SARS-CoV-2. The samples were drawn from the first 160 participants of the ongoing ImmuneRACE study and from about 1,200 subjects provided by 6 global collaborators. The sample metadata nearly always contained a de-identified subject ID, COVID-19 status, age in years and sex. Where HLA class I and class II types were available, the types were taken from metadata supplied by the sample provider, not from assay-based typing.

The CDR1 and CDR2 encoded by the germline V gene (reference sequence) are SGHKS and YYEKEE. For this chain, trimming is 0 bases at the V end and 4 bases at the J end, and the number of junction bases without a gene match is 7. Including the terminal cysteine and phenylalanine, the CDR3 comprises 18 residues. Only the CDR3 DNA is retained, 54 bases long and in frame from the first base. Collaborating institutions collected whole blood in K2EDTA tubes following their own protocols. For TCRbeta analysis, collaborators shipped samples in one of three forms: frozen whole blood, isolated PBMCs, or DNA extracted from either of those sample types. Results and caveats for the whole study, not just this receptor: The amount of clinical and demographic metadata varied by source and participant and was provided uncurated.

TCRbeta CDR3 regions were amplified from genomic DNA using the immunoSEQ Assay, a bias-controlled multiplex PCR. The paper's processing steps were these. The number of nucleated cells in each sample was estimated by amplification of reference gene primers within the assay. To quantify the absolute abundance of each unique TCRbeta CDR3 rearrangement, sequence reads were collapsed and filtered. For each sample, productive Simpson clonality was calculated as the square root of Simpson's diversity index across productive rearrangements. TCRdb limited this immuneACCESS table to in-frame rearrangements with V and J called. A share of clones is missing; checked studies link under half to unresolved V genes, and the rest is unexplained. V, J and clone size were drawn from that table, and D and trimming were deduced from the DNA. Within this sample are approximately 300,000 clones, with about 82% of them counted one time only. The top ten clonotypes cover 1.5% to 2% of the sample.

Notes on this clone: The antigen it binds to is not known. No base quality values were provided; no much bigger clone lies one nucleotide off.

The TCR comes from a woman in her forties or fifties with acute or convalescent COVID-19. Specimen: peripheral blood. The V and J genes are TRBV5-5 and TRBJ2-1, with 13 middle bases fitting TRBD2. The sequence in DNA is TGTGCCAGCAGCTTGGTACTAGCGGGAGGGCTTAGGTACAATGAGCAGTTCTTC. This sequence encodes CASSLVLAGGLRYNEQFF.